This T cell receptor (beta chain) was sequenced for a study of T-cell reconstitution after alpha-beta-depleted transplantation in children. Study-level results: At around two months after transplant, the alpha-beta T cells were reportedly derived from several hundred expanded clones that came from non-depleted graft cells.

The length of the CDR3 is 17 residues. Germline V lookup: CDR1 LGHNA, CDR2 YNFKEQ. V gave up 0 bases and J gave up 7 bases; unmatched junction bases: 9. TCRbeta library preparation incorporated unique molecular identifiers. TCRdb used MiXCR to reprocess the PCR reads, holding one entry per CDR3 protein. The table includes about 310,000 distinct CDR3 sequences, roughly 25% detected once. A few counts support this clonotype. Its antigen remains unidentified. This clonotype was sampled from a male patient younger than 18 who had a stem cell transplant for acute lymphoblastic leukemia, so the T cells may come from the graft donor. The chain couples TRBV4-2 to TRBJ2-1, with 10 bases that match TRBD2. Sequencing was performed on PBMCs, mostly from graft donor cells, taken 180 days after TCRalphabeta/CD19-depleted stem cell transplant. CDR3 DNA: TGTGCCAGCAGCCAAGATTTCCCTAGCGGGAGTAAAAATGAGCAGTTCTTC. This encodes CASSQDFPSGSKNEQFF.